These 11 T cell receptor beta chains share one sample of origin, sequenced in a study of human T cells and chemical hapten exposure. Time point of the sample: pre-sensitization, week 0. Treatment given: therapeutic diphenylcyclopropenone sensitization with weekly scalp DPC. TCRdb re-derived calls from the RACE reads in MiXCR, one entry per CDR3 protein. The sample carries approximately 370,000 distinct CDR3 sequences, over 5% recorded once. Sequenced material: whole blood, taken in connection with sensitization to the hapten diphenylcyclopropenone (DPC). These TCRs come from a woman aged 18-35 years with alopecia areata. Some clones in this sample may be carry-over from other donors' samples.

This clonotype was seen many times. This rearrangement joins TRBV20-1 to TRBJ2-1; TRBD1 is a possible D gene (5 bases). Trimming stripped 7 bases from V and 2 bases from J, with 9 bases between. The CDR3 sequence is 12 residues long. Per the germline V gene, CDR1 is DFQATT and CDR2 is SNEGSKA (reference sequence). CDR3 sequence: CSGTNTYNEQFF. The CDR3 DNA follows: TGCAGTGGGACAAATACCTACAATGAGCAGTTCTTC.

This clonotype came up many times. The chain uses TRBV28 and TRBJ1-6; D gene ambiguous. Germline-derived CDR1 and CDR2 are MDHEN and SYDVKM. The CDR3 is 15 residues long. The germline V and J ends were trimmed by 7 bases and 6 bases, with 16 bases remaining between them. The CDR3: CASKEVTAINSPLHF. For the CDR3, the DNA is TGTGCCAGCAAGGAAGTTACGGCCATTAATTCACCCCTCCACTTT.

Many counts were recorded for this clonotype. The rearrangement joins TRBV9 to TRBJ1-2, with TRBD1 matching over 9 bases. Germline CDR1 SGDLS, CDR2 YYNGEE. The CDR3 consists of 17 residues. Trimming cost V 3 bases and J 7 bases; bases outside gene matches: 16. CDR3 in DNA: TGTGCCAGCAGCGCACCGGGACAGGGCCAGAGTTTGGGTGGCTACACCTTC. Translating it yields CASSAPGQGQSLGGYTF.

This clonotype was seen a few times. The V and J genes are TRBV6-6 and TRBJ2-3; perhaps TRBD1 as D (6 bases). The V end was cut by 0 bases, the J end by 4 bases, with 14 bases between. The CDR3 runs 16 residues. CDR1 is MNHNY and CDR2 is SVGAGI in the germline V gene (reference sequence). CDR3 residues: CASSYSIQGWADTQYF. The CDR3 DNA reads TGTGCCAGCAGTTACTCGATTCAGGGGTGGGCAGATACGCAGTATTTT.

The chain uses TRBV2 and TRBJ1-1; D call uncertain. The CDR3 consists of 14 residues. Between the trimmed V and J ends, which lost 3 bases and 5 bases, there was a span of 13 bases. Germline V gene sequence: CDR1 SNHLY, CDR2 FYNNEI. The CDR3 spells CASSDSRELTEAFF. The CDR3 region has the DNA TGTGCCAGCAGTGATTCAAGGGAGTTGACTGAAGCTTTCTTT.

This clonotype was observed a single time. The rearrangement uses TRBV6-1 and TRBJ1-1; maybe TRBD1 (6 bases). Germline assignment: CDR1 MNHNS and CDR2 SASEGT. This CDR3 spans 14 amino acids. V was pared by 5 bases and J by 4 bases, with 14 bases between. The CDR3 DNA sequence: TGTGCCAGCAGTTTCGACAGGAGCAGCACTGAAGCTTTCTTT. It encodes CASSFDRSSTEAFF.

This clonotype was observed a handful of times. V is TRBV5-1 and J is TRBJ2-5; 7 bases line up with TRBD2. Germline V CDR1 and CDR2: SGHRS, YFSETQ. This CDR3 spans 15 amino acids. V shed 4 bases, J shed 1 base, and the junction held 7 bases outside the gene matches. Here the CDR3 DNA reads TGCGCCAGCAGCCCGGGGGGTCAATTCCAAGAGACCCAGTACTTC. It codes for CASSPGGQFQETQYF.

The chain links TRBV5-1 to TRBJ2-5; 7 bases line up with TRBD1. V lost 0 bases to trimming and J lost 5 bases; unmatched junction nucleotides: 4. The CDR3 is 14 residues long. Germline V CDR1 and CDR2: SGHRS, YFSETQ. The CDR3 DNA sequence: TGCGCCAGCAGCTTGGAAGGGGGCGTGGAGACCCAGTACTTC. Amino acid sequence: CASSLEGGVETQYF. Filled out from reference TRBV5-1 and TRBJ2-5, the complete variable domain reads KAGVTQTPRYLIKTRGQQVTLSCSPISGHRSVSWYQQTPGQGLQFLFEYFSETQRNKGNFPGRFSGRQFSNSRSEMNVSTLELGDSALYLCASSLEGGVETQYFGPGTRLLVL.

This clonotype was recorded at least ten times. The CDR3 bases are TGTGCCATCAGTGAGGACAGCCAGGGCTATGGCTACACCTTC. Its protein product is CAISEDSQGYGYTF. The rearrangement links TRBV10-3 to TRBJ1-2; weak D call: TRBD1 (5 bases). Trimming removed 2 bases from V and 4 bases from J, with 11 bases in between. The CDR3 has 14 amino acids. Germline lookup yields CDR1 ENHRY and CDR2 SYGVKD.

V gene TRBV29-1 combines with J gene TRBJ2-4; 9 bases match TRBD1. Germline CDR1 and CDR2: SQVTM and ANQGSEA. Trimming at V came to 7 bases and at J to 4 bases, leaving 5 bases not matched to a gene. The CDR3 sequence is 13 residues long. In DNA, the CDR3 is TGCAGCGGATGGGGACAGGGAAAAAACATTCAGTACTTC. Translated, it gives CSGWGQGKNIQYF. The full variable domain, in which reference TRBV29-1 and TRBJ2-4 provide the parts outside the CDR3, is SAVISQKPSRDICQRGTSLTIQCQVDSQVTMMFWYRQQPGQSLTLIATANQGSEATYESGFVIDKFPISRPNLTFSTLTVSNMSPEDSSIYLCSGWGQGKNIQYFGAGTRLSVL.

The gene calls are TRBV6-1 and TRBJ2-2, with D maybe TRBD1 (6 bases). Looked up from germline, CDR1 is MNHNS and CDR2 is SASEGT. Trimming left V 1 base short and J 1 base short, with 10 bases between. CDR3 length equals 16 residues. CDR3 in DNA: TGTGCCAGCAGTGAAGAAGAGGGGGTGAACACCGGGGAGCTGTTTTTT. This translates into CASSEEEGVNTGELFF.